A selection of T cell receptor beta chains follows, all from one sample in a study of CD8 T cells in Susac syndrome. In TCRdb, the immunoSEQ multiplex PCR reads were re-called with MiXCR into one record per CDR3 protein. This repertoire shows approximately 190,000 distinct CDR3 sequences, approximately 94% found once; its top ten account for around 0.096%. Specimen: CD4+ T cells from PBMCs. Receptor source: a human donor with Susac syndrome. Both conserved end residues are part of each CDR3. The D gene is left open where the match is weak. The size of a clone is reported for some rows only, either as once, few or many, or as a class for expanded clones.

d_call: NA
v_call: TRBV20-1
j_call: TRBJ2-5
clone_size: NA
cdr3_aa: CSASTREETQYF
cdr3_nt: TGCAGTGCTAGTACCCGCGAAGAGACCCAGTACTTC

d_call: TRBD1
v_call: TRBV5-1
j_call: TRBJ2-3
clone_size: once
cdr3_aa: CASSLEGQGPWRTDTQYF
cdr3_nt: TGCGCCAGCAGCTTGGAGGGACAGGGGCCCTGGCGCACAGATACGCAGTATTTT

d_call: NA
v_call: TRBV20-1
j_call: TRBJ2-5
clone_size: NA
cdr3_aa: CSASSGETQYF
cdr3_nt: TGCAGTGCTAGCTCAGGAGAGACCCAGTACTTC

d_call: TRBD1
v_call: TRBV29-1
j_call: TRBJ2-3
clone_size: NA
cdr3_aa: CSVRLDRGKGGDTQYF
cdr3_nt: TGCAGCGTAAGGTTGGACAGGGGAAAAGGGGGCGATACGCAGTATTTT

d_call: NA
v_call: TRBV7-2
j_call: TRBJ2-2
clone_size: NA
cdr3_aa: CASSLLVGELFF
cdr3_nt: TGTGCCAGCAGCTTACTTGTCGGGGAGCTGTTTTTT

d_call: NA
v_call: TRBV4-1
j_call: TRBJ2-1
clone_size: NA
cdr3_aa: CASSYDSSGEQFF
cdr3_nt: TGCGCCAGCAGCTACGACTCCTCTGGTGAGCAGTTCTTC

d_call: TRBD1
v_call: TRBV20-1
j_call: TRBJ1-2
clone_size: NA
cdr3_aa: CSAPQGNYGYTF
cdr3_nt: TGCAGTGCTCCACAGGGGAACTATGGCTACACCTTC

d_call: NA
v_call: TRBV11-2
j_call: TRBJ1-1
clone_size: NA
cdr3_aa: CASSLDGLGSKRTAFF
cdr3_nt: TGTGCCAGCAGCTTAGACGGGTTGGGCAGTAAAAGGACGGCTTTCTTT

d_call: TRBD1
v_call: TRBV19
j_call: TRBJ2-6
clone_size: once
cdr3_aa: CASSAGQGRSSGANVLTF
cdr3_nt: TGTGCCAGTAGTGCTGGACAGGGCCGTTCCTCTGGGGCCAACGTCCTGACTTTC

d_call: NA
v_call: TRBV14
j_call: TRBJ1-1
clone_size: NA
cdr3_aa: CASSNRAKRAFF
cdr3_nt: TGTGCCAGCAGCAACCGGGCCAAACGGGCTTTCTTT

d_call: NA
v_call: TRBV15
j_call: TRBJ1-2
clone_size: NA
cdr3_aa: CATSRGAINYGYTF
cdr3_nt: TGTGCCACCAGCAGAGGGGCGATCAACTATGGCTACACCTTC

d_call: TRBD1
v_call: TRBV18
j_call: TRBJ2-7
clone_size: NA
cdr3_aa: CASSSLSGTGSYEQYF
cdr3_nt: TGTGCCAGCTCTTCCCTGTCCGGGACAGGGTCCTACGAGCAGTACTTC

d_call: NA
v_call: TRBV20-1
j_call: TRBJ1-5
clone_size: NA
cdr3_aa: CSATNEQGNQPQHF
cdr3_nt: TGCAGTGCAACGAACGAACAGGGTAACCAGCCCCAGCATTTT

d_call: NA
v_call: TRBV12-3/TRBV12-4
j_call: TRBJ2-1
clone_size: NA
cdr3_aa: CASSPTTLTGRHNEQFF
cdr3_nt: TGTGCCAGCAGTCCCACCACCTTGACGGGGAGACACAATGAGCAGTTCTTC

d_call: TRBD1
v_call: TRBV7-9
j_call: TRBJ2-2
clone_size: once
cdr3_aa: CASRIRQGFTGELFF
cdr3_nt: TGTGCCAGCAGGATAAGACAGGGGTTCACCGGGGAGCTGTTTTTT

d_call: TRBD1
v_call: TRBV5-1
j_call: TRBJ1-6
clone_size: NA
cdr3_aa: CASSLSGQGNSPLHF
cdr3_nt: TGCGCCAGCAGCTTGTCGGGACAGGGTAATTCACCCCTCCACTTT

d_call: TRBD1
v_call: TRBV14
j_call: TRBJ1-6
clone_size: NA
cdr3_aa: CASSLRQGDNSPLHF
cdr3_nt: TGTGCCAGCAGCCTCAGACAGGGCGATAATTCACCCCTCCACTTT

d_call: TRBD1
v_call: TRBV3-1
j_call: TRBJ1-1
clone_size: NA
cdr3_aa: CASSQDQAGQGVAFF
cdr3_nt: TGTGCCAGCAGCCAAGATCAGGCCGGACAGGGAGTAGCTTTCTTT

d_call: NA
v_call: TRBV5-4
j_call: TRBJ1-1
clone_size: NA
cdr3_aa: CASSPEWTNTEAFF
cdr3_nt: TGTGCCAGCAGCCCGGAGTGGACCAACACTGAAGCTTTCTTT

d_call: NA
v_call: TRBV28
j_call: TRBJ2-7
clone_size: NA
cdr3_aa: CASSSSLGGYLKSYF
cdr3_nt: TGTGCCAGCAGTTCCTCCTTGGGCGGCTACCTAAAATCGTACTTC

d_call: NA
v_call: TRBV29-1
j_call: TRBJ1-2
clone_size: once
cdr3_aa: CSVAWENYGYTF
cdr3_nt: TGCAGCGTTGCATGGGAAAACTATGGCTACACCTTC

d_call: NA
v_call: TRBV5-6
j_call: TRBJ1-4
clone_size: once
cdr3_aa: CASHGYGLEGKLFF
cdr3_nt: TGTGCCAGCCACGGCTACGGTCTGGAGGGAAAACTGTTTTTT

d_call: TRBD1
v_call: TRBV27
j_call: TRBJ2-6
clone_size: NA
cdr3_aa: CASTPQGWFSGANVLTF
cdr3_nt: TGTGCCAGCACCCCACAGGGGTGGTTCTCTGGGGCCAACGTCCTGACTTTC